This TCR beta chain is drawn from a study of blood T cell repertoires in COVID-19. Clones were sequenced by immunoSEQ multiplex PCR, and TCRdb holds only the in-frame ones, with some missing. The table lists more than 150,000 clones, approximately 87% of them singletons. This TCR was sampled from a woman aged 70-85 years with acute or convalescent COVID-19. The sample comprised peripheral blood.

CDR3 residues: CASSPPSRFYYGYTF. Here the CDR3 DNA reads TGTGCCAGTAGTCCCCCCTCCAGGTTCTACTATGGCTACACCTTC. This chain connects TRBV19 to TRBJ1-2; D call uncertain. This CDR3 has 15 residues. V was trimmed by 5 bases and J by 3 bases, leaving 16 bases between them. CDR1 and CDR2 from the germline V gene are LNHDA and SQIVND (reference sequence). The whole variable domain, filled in from reference TRBV19 and TRBJ1-2, reads DGGITQSPKYLFRKEGQNVTLSCEQNLNHDAMYWYRQDPGQGLRLIYYSQIVNDFQKGDIAEGYSVSREKKESFPLTVTSAQKNPTAFYLCASSPPSRFYYGYTFGSGTRLTVV.